A selection of T cell receptor beta chains follows, all from one sample in a study of OX40 agonist ivuxolimab in advanced cancers. Only in-frame clones appear in the TCRdb table, and some are missing; sequencing was by immunoSEQ multiplex PCR. Among about 50,000 clones, about nine tenths were seen once, and the ten largest hold 5% to 7%. Source: CD4+ or CD8+ T cells sorted from blood, taken in a trial of the OX40 agonist ivuxolimab. All receptors come from an adult with an advanced solid tumor such as melanoma, head and neck, liver or kidney cancer. Each CDR3 is given with its conserved first and last residue. The D gene is left open where the match is weak. Clone size is given for some rows only: seen once, a few or many times, or a class if the clone is expanded.

v_gene: TRBV28; d_gene: .; j_gene: TRBJ1-4; abundance: .; CDR3aa: CASSLIQPKNLNEKLFF; CDR3nt: TGTGCCAGCAGTTTAATTCAGCCCAAAAACTTGAATGAAAAACTGTTTTTT
v_gene: TRBV27; d_gene: .; j_gene: TRBJ1-2; abundance: .; CDR3aa: CASRSGLRGYTF; CDR3nt: TGTGCCAGCCGCTCCGGACTCCGGGGCTACACCTTC
v_gene: TRBV29-1; d_gene: TRBD1; j_gene: TRBJ2-5; abundance: .; CDR3aa: CSVEGGQDQETQYF; CDR3nt: TGCAGCGTTGAGGGGGGACAGGACCAAGAGACCCAGTACTTC
v_gene: TRBV5-1; d_gene: .; j_gene: TRBJ1-1; abundance: .; CDR3aa: CASSFRQMNTEAFF; CDR3nt: TGCGCCAGCAGCTTTCGTCAAATGAACACTGAAGCTTTCTTT
v_gene: TRBV4-3; d_gene: .; j_gene: TRBJ2-7; abundance: .; CDR3aa: CASSQDPTYEQYF; CDR3nt: TGCGCCAGCAGCCAAGATCCGACCTACGAGCAGTACTTC
v_gene: TRBV9; d_gene: TRBD2; j_gene: TRBJ2-5; abundance: .; CDR3aa: CASSPGGAGQETQYF; CDR3nt: TGTGCCAGCAGCCCCGGGGGGGCGGGTCAAGAGACCCAGTACTTC
v_gene: TRBV15; d_gene: .; j_gene: TRBJ2-5; abundance: .; CDR3aa: CATSRILGAGETQYF; CDR3nt: TGTGCCACCAGCAGGATCCTGGGGGCTGGGGAGACCCAGTACTTC
v_gene: TRBV6-6; d_gene: .; j_gene: TRBJ2-3; abundance: .; CDR3aa: CASSYLQGSTDTQYF; CDR3nt: TGTGCCAGCAGTTACTTACAGGGAAGCACAGATACGCAGTATTTT
v_gene: TRBV9; d_gene: TRBD1; j_gene: TRBJ1-6; abundance: medium-sized; CDR3aa: CASGQEDSPLHF; CDR3nt: TGTGCCAGCGGACAGGAGGATTCACCCCTCCACTTT
v_gene: TRBV10-3; d_gene: TRBD1; j_gene: TRBJ1-1; abundance: .; CDR3aa: CATRTGAEAFF; CDR3nt: TGTGCCACCCGGACAGGCGCTGAAGCTTTCTTT
v_gene: TRBV7-9; d_gene: .; j_gene: TRBJ2-1; abundance: .; CDR3aa: CASSLALGQGGDEQFF; CDR3nt: TGTGCCAGCAGCTTAGCGCTTGGACAGGGAGGGGATGAGCAGTTCTTC
v_gene: TRBV6-6; d_gene: TRBD1; j_gene: TRBJ1-2; abundance: .; CDR3aa: CASSTRTGDGYTF; CDR3nt: TGTGCCAGCAGTACCCGGACAGGGGACGGCTACACCTTC
v_gene: TRBV11-3; d_gene: .; j_gene: TRBJ2-1; abundance: .; CDR3aa: CASSLGGTFNEQFF; CDR3nt: TGTGCCAGCAGCTTAGGTGGGACATTCAATGAGCAGTTCTTC
v_gene: TRBV5-1; d_gene: .; j_gene: TRBJ2-1; abundance: .; CDR3aa: CASSFRRSSYNEQFF; CDR3nt: TGCGCCAGCAGCTTTCGTAGGAGCTCCTACAATGAGCAGTTCTTC
v_gene: TRBV25-1; d_gene: .; j_gene: TRBJ2-7; abundance: .; CDR3aa: CASSRGAPYEQYF; CDR3nt: TGTGCCAGCAGTCGCGGGGCACCCTACGAGCAGTACTTC
v_gene: TRBV5-1; d_gene: TRBD1; j_gene: TRBJ1-4; abundance: .; CDR3aa: CASSAIGTGYEKLFF; CDR3nt: TGCGCCAGCAGCGCAATCGGGACAGGGTATGAAAAACTGTTTTTT
v_gene: TRBV6-6; d_gene: .; j_gene: TRBJ2-1; abundance: .; CDR3aa: CASQGNEQFF; CDR3nt: TGTGCCAGCCAGGGTAATGAGCAGTTCTTC
v_gene: TRBV7-9; d_gene: .; j_gene: TRBJ1-6; abundance: once; CDR3aa: CASSLDDSPLHF; CDR3nt: TGTGCCAGCAGCTTAGACGATTCACCCCTCCACTTT
v_gene: TRBV9; d_gene: .; j_gene: TRBJ1-1; abundance: few; CDR3aa: CASSPIPEAFF; CDR3nt: TGTGCCAGCAGCCCTATCCCCGAAGCTTTCTTT
v_gene: TRBV4-3; d_gene: .; j_gene: TRBJ1-2; abundance: .; CDR3aa: CASSQDVGTFGYTF; CDR3nt: TGCGCCAGCAGCCAAGATGTCGGGACTTTCGGCTACACCTTC
v_gene: TRBV11-2; d_gene: .; j_gene: TRBJ2-1; abundance: .; CDR3aa: CASSVKGLGVAVEQFF; CDR3nt: TGTGCCAGCAGCGTAAAAGGGCTAGGGGTTGCGGTCGAGCAGTTCTTC
v_gene: TRBV5-4; d_gene: .; j_gene: TRBJ2-1; abundance: once; CDR3aa: CASSFVAGANNEQFF; CDR3nt: TGTGCCAGCAGCTTCGTGGCGGGGGCCAACAATGAGCAGTTCTTC
v_gene: TRBV7-2; d_gene: .; j_gene: TRBJ2-1; abundance: .; CDR3aa: CASSLSLVYNEQFF; CDR3nt: TGTGCCAGCAGCTTAAGCCTAGTCTACAATGAGCAGTTCTTC
v_gene: TRBV7-2; d_gene: .; j_gene: TRBJ2-7; abundance: .; CDR3aa: CASSFPGVYEQYF; CDR3nt: TGTGCCAGCAGCTTTCCTGGGGTATACGAGCAGTACTTC